Listed below are T cell receptor beta chains from one sample, sequenced in a study of blood T cell repertoires in COVID-19. Data came from immunoSEQ multiplex PCR; TCRdb stores just in-frame clones and leaves some out. The sample has under 500,000 clones; approximately 90% are singletons. Specimen: peripheral blood. The receptors shown here come from a young woman with acute or convalescent COVID-19. CDR3s leave out the opening cysteine and the closing phenylalanine or tryptophan. A D gene is named only where the DNA matches it firmly.

D	V	CDR3
.	TRBV11-2	ASSPATNTEAF
.	TRBV30	AWRDGTVGGKLF
.	TRBV7-6	ASSLQEGSDGDIEQF
TRBD1	TRBV7-8	ASSLAGTENSPLH
.	TRBV27	ASSLSADTYGYT
.	TRBV5-6	ASSLIRGDGYT
.	TRBV11-2	ASSSNLGGSETQY
.	TRBV6-1	ASSEGTWTEAF
.	TRBV6-5	ASRAGAGETQY
TRBD1	TRBV3-1/TRBV3-2	ASSLGTGREPQH
.	TRBV19	ASSIGGEYSNQPQH
TRBD1	TRBV24-1	ATSDGTDGDTEAF
TRBD2	TRBV6-2/TRBV6-3	ASSKPRTSGGTTDTQY
.	TRBV13	ASSGVDDSNNEQY
.	TRBV12-5	ASRTQDTQY
TRBD1	TRBV18	ASSPQGAYEQY
.	TRBV3-1/TRBV3-2	ASSANWGNYGYT
.	TRBV2	ATTHVPNQPQH
.	TRBV11-2	ASSLVGWNREGYEQY
TRBD2	TRBV9	ASSSRLAPPNNEQF
.	TRBV7-9	ARPVGGGPGYLATDTQY
TRBD1	TRBV6-5	ASSTGTGSYEQY
TRBD2	TRBV23-1	ASTPRGGGLNEQF
.	TRBV10-1	ASSGQLYGELF
.	TRBV19	ASSIKYGGDEQY
TRBD2	TRBV7-8	ASSLVPGTRLGETQY
TRBD2	TRBV7-9	ASSLPRLAPREQY
.	TRBV6-5	ASSLARRETQY
.	TRBV28	ASNSGGYEQY